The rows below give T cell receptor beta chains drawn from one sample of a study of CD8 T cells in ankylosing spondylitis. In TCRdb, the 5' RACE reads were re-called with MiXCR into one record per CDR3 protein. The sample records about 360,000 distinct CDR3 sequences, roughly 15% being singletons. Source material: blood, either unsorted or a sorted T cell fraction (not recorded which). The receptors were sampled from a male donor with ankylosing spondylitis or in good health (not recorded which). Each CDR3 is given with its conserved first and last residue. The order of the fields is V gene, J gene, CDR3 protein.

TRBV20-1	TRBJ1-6	CSARSRGSSSYNSPLHF
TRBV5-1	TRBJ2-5	CASSSLLGGAETQYF
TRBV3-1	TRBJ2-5	CASSQGGRREETQYF
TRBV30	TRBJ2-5	CAWSVKGGQETQYF
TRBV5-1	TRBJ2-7	CASSDGPGSYEQYF
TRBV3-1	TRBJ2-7	CASSQGLAGGREQYF
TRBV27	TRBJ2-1	CASSWLRPGKTYNEQFF
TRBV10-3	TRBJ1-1	CAISLGGESTEAFF
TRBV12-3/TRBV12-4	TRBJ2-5	CASSRQVREETQYF
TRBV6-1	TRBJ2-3	CASSAEAGGPDTQYF
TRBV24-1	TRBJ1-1	CAIIPGTGDTEAFF
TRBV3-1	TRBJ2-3	CASSLQPGSGGLDTQYF
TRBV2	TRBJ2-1	CASIRDGAINEQFF
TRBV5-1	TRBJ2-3	CASSNSGVTDTQYF